This entry concerns a single TCR beta chain. Its matching antigen is unknown. Time point indicated: pretreatment peripheral blood. These data come from a study of PD-L1 blockade in urothelial cancer. Study details: About 90% of the roughly 29 patients were males with bladder-origin urothelial cancer.

Overall study results and limits: Where pretreatment blood TCR clonality fell below the median, better survival was predicted.

Trimming shortened V by 0 bases and J by 10 bases, and 17 bases separated the two germline ends. The CDR3 has 15 residues. The germline gives CDR1 SGHRS, CDR2 YFSETQ. Libraries were prepared by immunoSEQ multiplex PCR; TCRdb keeps only in-frame clonotypes and omits some of them. The sample records about 87,000 clones, more than 70% being singletons. The chain is built from TRBV5-1 and TRBJ2-1, with D possibly being TRBD2 (6 bases). This clonotype was sampled from a woman older than 75 with urothelial cancer. The material was PBMCs, obtained around atezolizumab (anti-PD-L1) treatment. This CDR3 reads CASSLGSGGAGEQFF. CDR3 DNA: TGCGCCAGCAGCTTGGGATCGGGCGGTGCGGGGGAGCAGTTCTTC.